Only a few counts were recorded for the clone carrying this TCR beta chain. The antigen is unknown. TCRdb itself ran the RT-PCR reads through MiXCR, one entry per CDR3 protein. The sample lists 400,000 to 650,000 distinct CDR3 sequences, more than 7% occurring once. The data belong to a study of response to subunit inactivated influenza vaccine. Findings of the study overall: T cells newly recruited by each seasonal influenza vaccination are few, the authors suggested.

Germline V gene sequence: CDR1 MGHDK, CDR2 SYGVNS. This CDR3 is built from 13 residues. V lost 3 bases, J lost 5 bases, and 10 bases lay in between. Material: PBMCs from blood, obtained around 25 months after vaccination. This chain joins TRBV25-1 and TRBJ2-5; D is undetermined. The clonotype was recovered from a man in his fifties or sixties who received an inactivated influenza vaccine. The chain's CDR3 is CASSDLMGETQYF. The CDR3 bases are TGTGCCAGCAGTGATCTGATGGGGGAGACCCAGTACTTC.